Below, 2 T cell receptor beta chains from the same sample are listed, as sequenced in a study of cytomegalovirus exposure and HLA in healthy donors. Use of 60 Vbeta and 13 Jbeta primers characterized the PCR. Data came from immunoSEQ multiplex PCR; TCRdb stores just in-frame clones and leaves some out. The profile shows 150,000 to 200,000 clones, about 80% of them singletons. The sample comprised PBMCs. The receptors originated from a woman aged 18-35 years in good health and CMV-seropositive.

The chain couples TRBV2 to TRBJ2-7; TRBD1 agrees at 9 bases. Per germline, CDR1 SNHLY and CDR2 FYNNEI. This CDR3 has 14 residues. J was trimmed by 3 bases and V by 10 bases; bases with no gene match: 10. The CDR3 loop reads CATQSGTGIYEQYF. The CDR3, as DNA: TGTGCCACCCAATCCGGGACAGGGATCTACGAGCAGTACTTC.

This sequence joins TRBV6-5 and TRBJ1-6, with TRBD1 matching 8 bases. This CDR3 contains 15 residues. The V gene end was trimmed by 6 bases and the J gene end by 5 bases; junction bases not matched to a gene: 6. Per the germline V gene, CDR1 is MNHEY and CDR2 is SVGAGI. The CDR3, as DNA: TGTGCCAGCAGCCTGGGGGACAGGAATAATTCACCCCTCCACTTT. Translating it yields CASSLGDRNNSPLHF.